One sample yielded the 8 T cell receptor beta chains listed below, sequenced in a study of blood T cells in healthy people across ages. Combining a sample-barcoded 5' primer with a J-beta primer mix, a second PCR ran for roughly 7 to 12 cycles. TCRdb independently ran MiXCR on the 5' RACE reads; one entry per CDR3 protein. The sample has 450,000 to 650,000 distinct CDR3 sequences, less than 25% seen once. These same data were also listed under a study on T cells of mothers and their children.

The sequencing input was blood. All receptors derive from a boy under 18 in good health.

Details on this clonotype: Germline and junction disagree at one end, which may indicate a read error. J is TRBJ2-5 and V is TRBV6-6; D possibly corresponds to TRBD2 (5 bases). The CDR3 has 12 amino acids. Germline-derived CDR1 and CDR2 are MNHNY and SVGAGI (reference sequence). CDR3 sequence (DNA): TGTGCCAGCAGTTCTGAGTCAGGACTCGGGTTCTTC. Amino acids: CASSSESGLGFF.

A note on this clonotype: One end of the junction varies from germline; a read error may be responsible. CDR3 loop: CATSRGYNGQFF. CDR3 DNA sequence: TGTGCCACCAGCAGAGGCTACAATGGGCAGTTCTTC. The V and J genes are TRBV15 and TRBJ2-5; D not certain. The J call may be incorrect, as the DNA end agrees better with TRBJ2-1. Germline CDR1 reads LNHNV; CDR2 reads YYDKDF (reference sequence). The CDR3 loop spans 12 amino acids.

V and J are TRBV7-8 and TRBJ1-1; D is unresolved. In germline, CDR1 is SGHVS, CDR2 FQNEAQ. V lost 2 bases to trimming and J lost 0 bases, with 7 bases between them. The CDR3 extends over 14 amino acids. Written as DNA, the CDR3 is TGTGCCAGCAGCTTAAGTAGTATGAACACTGAAGCTTTCTTT. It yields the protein CASSLSSMNTEAFF.

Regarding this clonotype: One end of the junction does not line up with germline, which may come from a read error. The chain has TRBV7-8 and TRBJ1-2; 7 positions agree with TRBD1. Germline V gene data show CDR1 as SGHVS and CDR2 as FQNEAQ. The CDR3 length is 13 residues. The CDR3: CASSLRTGYGYPF. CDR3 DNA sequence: TGTGCCAGCAGCCTTCGGACAGGCTATGGCTACCCCTTC. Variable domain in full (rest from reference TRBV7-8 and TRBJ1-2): GAGVSQSPRYKVAKRGQDVALRCDPISGHVSLFWYQQALGQGPEFLTYFQNEAQLDKSGLPSDRFFAERPEGSVSTLKIQRTQQEDSAVYLCASSLRTGYGYPFGSGTRLTVV.

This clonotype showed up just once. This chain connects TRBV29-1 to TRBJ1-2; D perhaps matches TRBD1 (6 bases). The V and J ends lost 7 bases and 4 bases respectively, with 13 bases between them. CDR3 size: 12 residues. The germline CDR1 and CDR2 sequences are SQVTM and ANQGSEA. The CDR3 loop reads CSAARGVYGYTF. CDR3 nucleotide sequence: TGCAGCGCAGCCAGGGGAGTCTATGGCTACACCTTC.

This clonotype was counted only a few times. The CDR3 sequence: CASSKWEGGEQYF. Written as DNA, the CDR3 is TGTGCCAGCAGCAAATGGGAGGGAGGCGAGCAGTACTTC. The chain joins TRBV21-1 to TRBJ2-7; the table's D call, TRBD2, has no DNA check behind it. TRBV21-1 is a documented pseudogene. The CDR3 runs 13 residues.

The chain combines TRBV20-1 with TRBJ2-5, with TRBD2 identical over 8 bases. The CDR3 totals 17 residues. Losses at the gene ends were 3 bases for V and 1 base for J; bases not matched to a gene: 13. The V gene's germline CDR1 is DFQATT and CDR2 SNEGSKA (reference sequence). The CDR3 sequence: CSARLSVAGRLQETQYF. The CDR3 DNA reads TGCAGTGCTAGGCTATCGGTAGCGGGGAGGCTCCAAGAGACCCAGTACTTC.

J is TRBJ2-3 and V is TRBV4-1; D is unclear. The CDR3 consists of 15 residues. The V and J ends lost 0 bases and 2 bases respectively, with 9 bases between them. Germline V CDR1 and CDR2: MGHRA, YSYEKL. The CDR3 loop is CASSQDPLPTDTQYF. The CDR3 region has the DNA TGCGCCAGCAGCCAAGATCCGCTACCCACAGATACGCAGTATTTT.